The 9 T cell receptor beta chains given below trace back to one sample, sequenced in a study of blood T cells in healthy people across ages. A J-beta primer mix and a sample-barcoded 5' primer were used in a second PCR of roughly 6 to 12 cycles. TCRdb processed the 5' RACE reads anew with MiXCR; each CDR3 protein has one entry. The data hold 650,000 to 800,000 distinct CDR3 sequences, with around two fifths observed a single time. The sample was blood. The source of these receptors is a man between 60 and 75 years old in good health.

The V call is TRBV2, the J call TRBJ1-1; 9 nucleotides align to TRBD1. The CDR3 has 14 residues. The V segment lost 7 bases and the J segment 1 base; nucleotides outside the gene matches: 4. Germline V gene lookup returns CDR1 SNHLY and CDR2 FYNNEI. In DNA form, the CDR3 reads TGTGCCAGCACCAGGGACAGGGAGAACACTGAAGCTTTCTTT. It yields the protein CASTRDRENTEAFF.

The rearrangement joins TRBV10-2 to TRBJ2-2, with 13 nucleotides matching TRBD2. The J segment lost 5 bases and the V segment lost 2 bases, leaving 5 bases of the junction unmatched. Germline V gene data show CDR1 as WSHSY and CDR2 as SAAADI. CDR3 length: 17 residues. The CDR3 reads CASSETSGGGRTGELFF. The CDR3 DNA reads TGCGCCAGCAGTGAGACTAGCGGGGGGGGCAGAACCGGGGAGCTGTTTTTT.

The chain links TRBV20-1 to TRBJ2-1; 8 nucleotides agree with TRBD1. V trimming: 3 bases; J trimming: 8 bases; junction bases outside the gene matches: 6. Germline V lookup: CDR1 DFQATT, CDR2 SNEGSKA (reference sequence). The CDR3 sequence is 13 residues long. CDR3 loop: CSARLQGGYEQFF. DNA of the CDR3: TGCAGTGCTAGGCTACAGGGGGGCTATGAGCAGTTCTTC.

This clonotype has ten or more counts. This sequence joins TRBV6-2 or TRBV6-3 and TRBJ2-1; 7 bases match TRBD1. This CDR3 has 15 residues. CDR1 is MNHEY, CDR2 SVGEGT, per germline. The ends lost 4 bases at V and 0 bases at J; junction bases unmatched: 3. Written as DNA, the CDR3 is TGTGCCAGCAGTTTCCGGGACAGCTCCTACAATGAGCAGTTCTTC. Its protein product is CASSFRDSSYNEQFF.

This clonotype was found a few times. The rearrangement uses TRBV2 and TRBJ2-1; 7 bases fit TRBD2. CDR3 length equals 15 residues. The V gene's germline CDR1 is SNHLY and CDR2 FYNNEI. The trim removed 4 bases at V and 3 bases at J, leaving 6 bases unmatched. The CDR3 is CASSAQRGLYNEQFF. CDR3 nucleotides: TGTGCCAGCAGTGCCCAGCGGGGCCTCTACAATGAGCAGTTCTTC.

Notes on this clonotype: The junction and the germline gene differ at one end; a read error may be behind it. The gene calls are TRBV11-1 and TRBJ1-1, with unresolved D. In germline, CDR1 is SGHAT, CDR2 FQDESV (reference sequence). The CDR3 consists of 12 residues. The CDR3 sequence is CASSFGNAEAFF. The DNA for the CDR3 is TGTGCCAGCAGCTTCGGGAACGCTGAAGCTTTCTTT.

The chain links TRBV29-1 to TRBJ2-5; D uncertain. Trimming pared 3 bases from V and 7 bases from J, leaving 15 bases between. CDR1 is SQVTM, CDR2 ANQGSEA, per germline. CDR3 length equals 13 residues. CDR3: CSVEDSVGGTQYF. CDR3 sequence (DNA): TGCAGCGTTGAGGATTCTGTCGGCGGGACCCAGTACTTC.

J is TRBJ2-5 and V is TRBV19; 9 bases align to TRBD2. The ends lost 7 bases at V and 3 bases at J; junction bases unmatched: 12. The CDR3 is made up of 16 amino acids. Germline V gene data show CDR1 as LNHDA and CDR2 as SQIVND (reference sequence). The CDR3 DNA follows: TGTGCCAGTACCCCGAGGGGAGCGGGGGGAAAAGAGACCCAGTACTTC. Translated: CASTPRGAGGKETQYF. Full variable domain (outside the CDR3, taken from reference TRBV19 and TRBJ2-5): DGGITQSPKYLFRKEGQNVTLSCEQNLNHDAMYWYRQDPGQGLRLIYYSQIVNDFQKGDIAEGYSVSREKKESFPLTVTSAQKNPTAFYLCASTPRGAGGKETQYFGPGTRLLVL.

A few counts support this clonotype. The rearrangement links TRBV27 to TRBJ2-7; D is unresolved. The germline CDR1 and CDR2 sequences are MNHEY and SMNVEV (reference sequence). This CDR3 comprises 16 residues. Trimming cost V 0 bases and J 1 base, with 13 bases left between them. The CDR3 nucleotides read TGTGCCAGCAGTTTATCACGAGTGGCAGGATCCTACGAGCAGTACTTC. Its protein is CASSLSRVAGSYEQYF.